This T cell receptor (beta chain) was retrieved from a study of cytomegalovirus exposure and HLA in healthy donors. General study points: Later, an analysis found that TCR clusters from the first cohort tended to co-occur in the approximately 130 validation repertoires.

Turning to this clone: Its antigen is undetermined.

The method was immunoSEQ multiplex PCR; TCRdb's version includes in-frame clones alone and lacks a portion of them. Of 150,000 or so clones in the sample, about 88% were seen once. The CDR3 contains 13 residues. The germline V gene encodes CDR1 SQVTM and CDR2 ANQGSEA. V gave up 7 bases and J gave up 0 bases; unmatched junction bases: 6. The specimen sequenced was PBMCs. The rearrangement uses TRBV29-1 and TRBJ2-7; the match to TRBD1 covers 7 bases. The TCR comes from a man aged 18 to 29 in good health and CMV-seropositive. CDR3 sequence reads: CSASGQFSYEQYF. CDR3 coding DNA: TGCAGCGCGTCGGGACAGTTCTCCTACGAGCAGTACTTC.